A selection of T cell receptor beta chains follows, all from one sample in a study of tumor-infiltrating lymphocytes in primary liver carcinoma. TCRdb fed the multiplex PCR reads into MiXCR, producing one record per CDR3 protein. The sample shows 100,000 or so distinct CDR3 sequences, approximately 78% of them seen only once. The sample consisted of liver tumor tissue from sampling region 3. Receptors originate from a man in his forties with primary liver carcinoma and hepatitis B virus infection. The conserved cysteine and the conserved F or W are not part of the CDR3 here. Fields, in order: V gene, J gene, CDR3 protein.

v_gene: TRBV5-1
j_gene: TRBJ1-5
CDR3aa: ASSFGGEGNAPQH

v_gene: TRBV11-2
j_gene: TRBJ1-5
CDR3aa: TSGLKEGLTNQPQH

v_gene: TRBV2
j_gene: TRBJ2-5
CDR3aa: VSSAWTQQEIQY

v_gene: TRBV20-1
j_gene: TRBJ2-7
CDR3aa: SAREGSSSYEQY

v_gene: TRBV5-6
j_gene: TRBJ2-7
CDR3aa: TISSRTGPYEQY

v_gene: TRBV6-2/TRBV6-3
j_gene: TRBJ2-6
CDR3aa: TSSTLAGGNSGVNVLT

v_gene: TRBV28
j_gene: TRBJ2-7
CDR3aa: ASTSTSGSRYKQY

v_gene: TRBV11-1
j_gene: TRBJ2-7
CDR3aa: ASSSPRDSSYEQY

v_gene: TRBV4-3
j_gene: TRBJ2-2
CDR3aa: ASSQLVGPGSDTGELF

v_gene: TRBV4-2
j_gene: TRBJ2-1
CDR3aa: ASSPGSGPDDEQF

v_gene: TRBV11-2
j_gene: TRBJ2-6
CDR3aa: ATQRLRTGANVLT

v_gene: TRBV28
j_gene: TRBJ1-2
CDR3aa: VSSFAGTGILYYGYS

v_gene: TRBV11-2
j_gene: TRBJ2-1
CDR3aa: ASSLSWFDNEQF

v_gene: TRBV6-5
j_gene: TRBJ2-7
CDR3aa: ASSYGTSSNEQY

v_gene: TRBV14
j_gene: TRBJ2-6
CDR3aa: DSSPRWTVLLSGANILT

v_gene: TRBV6-5
j_gene: TRBJ2-1
CDR3aa: ASSDTSGTGLYNEQF

v_gene: TRBV4-3
j_gene: TRBJ2-1
CDR3aa: ANNRDPYSEYNEQF

v_gene: TRBV12-3/TRBV12-4
j_gene: TRBJ1-2
CDR3aa: AGTPGGEVYGYT

v_gene: TRBV6-2/TRBV6-3
j_gene: TRBJ2-7
CDR3aa: ASIYPLGAWVYEQY

v_gene: TRBV7-2
j_gene: TRBJ2-1
CDR3aa: ASSLGSGGHSEQF

v_gene: TRBV7-9
j_gene: TRBJ2-5
CDR3aa: ASRKGRPEETQY

v_gene: TRBV29-1
j_gene: TRBJ2-7
CDR3aa: SVLTSCHELY

v_gene: TRBV11-2
j_gene: TRBJ1-2
CDR3aa: ASSIFGLYDYT

v_gene: TRBV29-1
j_gene: TRBJ2-5
CDR3aa: SVECTAGRSETQY

v_gene: TRBV6-2/TRBV6-3
j_gene: TRBJ2-2
CDR3aa: ASTGGAATNTGELF

v_gene: TRBV12-3/TRBV12-4
j_gene: TRBJ1-5
CDR3aa: ASCTRGGGPQR

v_gene: TRBV5-5
j_gene: TRBJ2-1
CDR3aa: ASTLEGTSGGNEQF

v_gene: TRBV29-1
j_gene: TRBJ2-2
CDR3aa: SVSGQEFTGKLF

v_gene: TRBV6-5
j_gene: TRBJ1-2
CDR3aa: ASSTGFGYGYA

v_gene: TRBV14
j_gene: TRBJ2-3
CDR3aa: DSSQDGEDTQF

v_gene: TRBV28
j_gene: TRBJ1-6
CDR3aa: ASNQPRNSPLH

v_gene: TRBV5-1
j_gene: TRBJ1-1
CDR3aa: ASNSQTGMNTEAF

v_gene: TRBV12-3/TRBV12-4
j_gene: TRBJ2-5
CDR3aa: VTSLAGTETQY

v_gene: TRBV5-5
j_gene: TRBJ2-7
CDR3aa: PSSLRLAELGSYEQY

v_gene: TRBV5-1
j_gene: TRBJ1-2
CDR3aa: ASATSGQDYGYT

v_gene: TRBV5-5
j_gene: TRBJ1-1
CDR3aa: ASNHKGERYTEAF

v_gene: TRBV5-1
j_gene: TRBJ2-3
CDR3aa: SSSSAGSWTDTQY

v_gene: TRBV12-3/TRBV12-4
j_gene: TRBJ1-1
CDR3aa: ASVRQGYTEAF

v_gene: TRBV6-6
j_gene: TRBJ2-1
CDR3aa: VSSYLGGRPGNEQF

v_gene: TRBV29-1
j_gene: TRBJ2-1
CDR3aa: SVDMTAGVDEQF

v_gene: TRBV10-3
j_gene: TRBJ1-5
CDR3aa: AISERGAIQPQH

v_gene: TRBV29-1
j_gene: TRBJ2-4
CDR3aa: SGVDMAKNIQY

v_gene: TRBV29-1
j_gene: TRBJ2-2
CDR3aa: SFLGRGGANTVELF

v_gene: TRBV18
j_gene: TRBJ2-3
CDR3aa: ASSQDRTTDTQY

v_gene: TRBV6-6
j_gene: TRBJ1-1
CDR3aa: DSIGMAGGNTETF

v_gene: TRBV6-6
j_gene: TRBJ2-1
CDR3aa: ASRYSVGQGIHNEHF

v_gene: TRBV12-3/TRBV12-4
j_gene: TRBJ2-1
CDR3aa: ASARRGGDSLNEQF

v_gene: TRBV10-3
j_gene: TRBJ2-5
CDR3aa: ATSKSKGAAETRY

v_gene: TRBV12-3/TRBV12-4
j_gene: TRBJ1-1
CDR3aa: ASGSSDANTEAL

v_gene: TRBV5-1
j_gene: TRBJ2-1
CDR3aa: ASSAGLAGNNKQF

v_gene: TRBV6-5
j_gene: TRBJ2-1
CDR3aa: ASSYSLVGENYNEQL

v_gene: TRBV25-1
j_gene: TRBJ2-1
CDR3aa: ASTAGDSYNEWF

v_gene: TRBV6-5
j_gene: TRBJ2-2
CDR3aa: ASSNGGTGFGELF

v_gene: TRBV28
j_gene: TRBJ2-3
CDR3aa: ASSPLLGISTDMQY

v_gene: TRBV7-8
j_gene: TRBJ2-7
CDR3aa: VSSFTSAYEQY